The 15 T cell receptor beta chains below all came from one sample that was sequenced in a study of Ad26.COV2.S vaccination and SARS-CoV-2 variants. The method was immunoSEQ multiplex PCR; TCRdb's version includes in-frame clones alone and lacks a portion of them. Of about 280,000 clones listed, approximately 89% are singletons. The treatment is: about 20 received Ad26.COV2.S at low or high dose, single or two shots; about 5 received placebo; per-sample allocation not given. The study sampled participants on day 63 after the first vaccine or placebo injection. Sequences were derived from peripheral blood, sampled in a trial of Ad26.COV2.S vaccine versus placebo. Receptors were obtained from a person aged 18-60 years who received the Ad26.COV2.S COVID-19 vaccine or a placebo.

This chain uses TRBV19 with TRBJ1-5, with D perhaps TRBD1 (5 bases). V dropped 7 bases and J dropped 6 bases, with 31 bases sitting between them. The length of the CDR3 is 19 residues. CDR1 is LNHDA, CDR2 SQIVND, per germline (reference sequence). The CDR3 DNA reads TGTGCCAGTATTGGCCGTTGTGTGTGGTGGGGGGAACGAAGTCAGCCCCAGCATTTT. Its protein is CASIGRCVWWGERSQPQHF.

This clone has just a few counts. The chain carries TRBV6-5 and TRBJ1-2; D is undetermined. CDR3 length: 15 residues. V was cut by 0 bases and J by 4 bases, with 12 bases left in between. Germline V gives CDR1 MNHEY, CDR2 SVGAGI. The CDR3 sequence is CASSYSPASPYGYTF. The CDR3, as DNA: TGTGCCAGCAGTTACTCGCCAGCCAGTCCCTATGGCTACACCTTC.

V and J are TRBV30 and TRBJ2-1; D could derive from TRBD1 or TRBD2 (5 bases each). Germline V gene sequence: CDR1 GTSNPN, CDR2 SVGIG (reference sequence). CDR3 length: 12 amino acids. Trimming removed 5 bases from V and 8 bases from J, with 13 bases in between. This chain's CDR3 is CAWGAPGDEQFF. Here the CDR3 DNA reads TGTGCCTGGGGGGCCCCCGGGGATGAGCAGTTCTTC. Variable domain in full (rest from reference TRBV30 and TRBJ2-1): SQTIHQWPATLVQPVGSPLSLECTVEGTSNPNLYWYRQAAGRGLQLLFYSVGIGQISSEVPQNLSASRPQDRQFILSSKKLLLSDSGFYLCAWGAPGDEQFFGPGTRLTVL.

This clone came up once. V and J are TRBV6-1 and TRBJ1-2; a weak D match, TRBD1 (6 bases). CDR3 size: 16 residues. The V gene lost 4 bases and the J gene lost 5 bases, with 20 bases spanning the gap. Germline lookup yields CDR1 MNHNS and CDR2 SASEGT. CDR3 DNA sequence: TGTGCCAGCAGTGGCTACGGGGGGGGGCTCGCTTATGGCTACACCTTC. Protein product: CASSGYGGGLAYGYTF.

The J gene is TRBJ2-1, the V gene TRBV5-4; 12 bases fit TRBD2. The V gene end was trimmed by 4 bases and the J gene end by 7 bases; junction bases not matched to a gene: 6. The CDR3 runs to 15 residues. The germline CDR1 and CDR2 sequences are SGHNT and YYREEE (reference sequence). The CDR3 loop is CASSPTSGSWNEQFF. The DNA for the CDR3 is TGTGCCAGCAGCCCGACTAGCGGGAGTTGGAATGAGCAGTTCTTC.

CDR3: CASSEVRQGYSPLHF. CDR3 nucleotides: TGTGCCAGCAGTGAAGTGAGACAGGGATATTCACCCCTCCACTTT. The J gene is TRBJ1-6, the V gene TRBV2; 7 bases are shared with TRBD1. V was clipped by 1 base and J by 8 bases; unmatched bases: 5. In germline, CDR1 is SNHLY, CDR2 FYNNEI. The length of the CDR3 is 15 residues. Using reference TRBV2 and TRBJ1-6 for the parts outside the CDR3, the full variable domain is EPEVTQTPSHQVTQMGQEVILRCVPISNHLYFYWYRQILGQKVEFLVSFYNNEISEKSEIFDDQFSVERPDGSNFTLKIRSTKLEDSAMYFCASSEVRQGYSPLHFGNGTRLTVT.

This clone came up once. This chain links TRBV27 with TRBJ2-7; 9 bases map to TRBD1. The germline V gene encodes CDR1 MNHEY and CDR2 SMNVEV (reference sequence). Losses at the gene ends were 4 bases for V and 3 bases for J; bases not matched to a gene: 4. The CDR3 runs 14 residues. This CDR3 is CASSSGTGYYEQYF. The CDR3 DNA reads TGTGCCAGCAGTTCCGGGACAGGGTACTACGAGCAGTACTTC.

In this sample, this clone turned up once. V and J are TRBV5-4 and TRBJ2-2, with D maybe TRBD1 (5 bases). The CDR3 extends over 13 amino acids. Looked up from germline, CDR1 is SGHNT and CDR2 is YYREEE (reference sequence). The V end lost 4 bases, the J end lost 7 bases, and 11 bases lay between the germline ends. The CDR3 sequence: CASSTGTIGELFF. CDR3 bases: TGTGCCAGCAGCACAGGTACGATCGGGGAGCTGTTTTTT.

In regard to this clone: A clone one base away is much larger, so this may be a read error. The chain recombines TRBV6-1 with TRBJ1-5; the D is unclear. This CDR3 has 12 amino acids. The V and J ends lost 3 bases and 4 bases respectively, with 4 bases between them. Germline V gene lookup returns CDR1 MNHNS and CDR2 SASEGT. CDR3 amino acids: CASSELNQPQHF. The CDR3 DNA sequence: TGTGCCAGCAGTGAGTTAAATCAGCCCCAGCATTTT.

In nucleotides, the CDR3 is TGTGCCAGCAGCCAGCCACCAGGGACCCAGTACTTC. It yields the protein CASSQPPGTQYF. The chain joins TRBV3-1 (or the pseudogene TRBV3-2) to TRBJ2-5; D gene unclear. The V end lost 3 bases, the J end lost 7 bases, and 9 bases lay between the germline ends. The CDR3 totals 12 residues. Per the germline V gene, CDR1 is LGHDT and CDR2 is YNNKEL (reference sequence).

This clone was seen only a few times. The V call is TRBV5-6, the J call TRBJ1-1; D ambiguous. Germline V gene data show CDR1 as SGHDT and CDR2 as YYEEEE. The CDR3 totals 11 residues. Trimming cost V 4 bases and J 10 bases, with 11 bases left between them. The CDR3 sequence is CASSLRDVAFF. CDR3 coding DNA: TGTGCCAGCAGCCTACGAGATGTAGCTTTCTTT.

This rearrangement joins TRBV5-1 to TRBJ2-1, with 7 bases matching TRBD2. J lost 6 bases, V lost 2 bases, and 11 bases had no gene match. The length of the CDR3 is 16 residues. Germline values: CDR1 SGHRS, CDR2 YFSETQ. In nucleotides, the CDR3 is TGCGCCAGCAGCTTCTTAGCGGGCGATCCAACCAATGAGCAGTTCTTC. The encoded protein is CASSFLAGDPTNEQFF.

This chain connects TRBV20-1 to TRBJ2-1; D is unclear. The CDR3 is 14 amino acids. Germline lookup yields CDR1 DFQATT and CDR2 SNEGSKA (reference sequence). V lost 3 bases to trimming and J lost 3 bases, with 12 bases between them. In DNA, the CDR3 is TGCAGTGCTAGTGGTAGGATTCTCTACAATGAGCAGTTCTTC. Translating gives CSASGRILYNEQFF.

V is TRBV30 and J is TRBJ2-2, with a possible D match to TRBD2 (5 bases). The V end was cut by 5 bases, the J end by 5 bases, with 18 bases between. The CDR3 has 15 amino acids. Germline V gene data show CDR1 as GTSNPN and CDR2 as SVGIG (reference sequence). The CDR3 DNA is TGTGCCTGGGGGCTCAATTGGGAGACAACCGGGGAGCTGTTTTTT. Its translation: CAWGLNWETTGELFF.

V and J are TRBV2 and TRBJ2-2; 9 nucleotides agree with TRBD2. CDR1 SNHLY and CDR2 FYNNEI come from the germline V gene. The CDR3 totals 15 residues. V shed 3 bases and J 6 bases; nucleotides not matched to a gene: 5. The CDR3 spells CASSELAGVPGELFF. The CDR3 DNA reads as TGTGCCAGCAGTGAGTTAGCGGGAGTACCCGGGGAGCTGTTTTTT.